Sequencing of this TCR beta chain was carried out in a study of cytomegalovirus exposure and HLA in healthy donors. PCR primers comprised 60 Vbeta and 13 Jbeta primers. The data were produced by immunoSEQ multiplex PCR, yet TCRdb's version contains in-frame clones alone and is incomplete. The sample shows 130,000 to 150,000 clones, roughly four fifths of them seen only once. The germline V gene encodes CDR1 MGHRA and CDR2 YSYEKL. CDR3 length equals 14 residues. The ends lost 4 bases at V and 0 bases at J; junction bases unmatched: 3. This clonotype originated in a male donor in good health and CMV-seronegative. The chain couples TRBV4-1 to TRBJ2-7; 7 bases are shared with TRBD1. Sequencing input: PBMCs. CDR3 region: CASSLDRTSYEQYF. The CDR3 nucleotides read TGCGCCAGCAGCCTGGACAGGACCTCCTACGAGCAGTACTTC.